The 28 T cell receptor beta chains in this list originate from one sample, sequenced in a study of vaccination effects on CD4 cells after COVID-19. Libraries were prepared by immunoSEQ multiplex PCR; TCRdb keeps only in-frame clonotypes and omits some of them. The table has about 43,000 clones, around 78% seen once. Their recognized antigens are unknown. Prior to sequencing, the ViraFEST assay stimulated PBMC with viral peptide pools, which expanded the antigen-specific CD4+ T cells. Once cultured for approximately ten days, the cells underwent separation to obtain CD4+ T cells. Nucleocapsid antibodies were negative in the vaccine recipients, who had never had SARS-CoV-2 infection. The specimen comprised CD4+ T cells from PBMCs cultured with SARS-CoV-2 spike peptides, sampled before COVID-19 vaccination. The receptors here all came from a human donor who received a COVID-19 vaccine.

The V gene is TRBV6-1, the J gene TRBJ1-1; TRBD1 might be the D (5 bases). The CDR3 loop spans 16 amino acids. The germline V gene encodes CDR1 MNHNS and CDR2 SASEGT. Between the trimmed V and J ends, which lost 1 base and 0 bases, there was a span of 12 bases. The CDR3: CASSEEGRRMNTEAFF. The CDR3 DNA reads as TGTGCCAGCAGTGAAGAGGGACGGCGCATGAACACTGAAGCTTTCTTT.

The rearrangement uses TRBV2 and TRBJ1-4; D might be TRBD1 (6 bases). The V gene's germline CDR1 is SNHLY and CDR2 FYNNEI. This CDR3 has 16 amino acids. The V end lost 1 base, the J end lost 5 bases, and 14 bases lay between the germline ends. Here the CDR3 DNA reads TGTGCCAGCAGTGAAGTTCTGGGGGCCGGCAATGAAAAACTGTTTTTT. Its protein is CASSEVLGAGNEKLFF.

The chain combines TRBV10-2 with TRBJ2-6; a weak D match, TRBD1 (5 bases). Germline V CDR1 and CDR2: WSHSY, SAAADI. The CDR3 totals 17 residues. V lost 5 bases and J 0 bases, leaving 14 bases between the germline ends. CDR3 nucleotides: TGCGCCAGCAGTCGGGCAGGGAAGAGCTCTGGGGCCAACGTCCTGACTTTC. It yields the protein CASSRAGKSSGANVLTF.

CDR3 in DNA: TGTGCCAGCAGTTTGGGACTAGCGGGCCCCCCCGGGGAGCTGTTTTTT. This translates into CASSLGLAGPPGELFF. This rearrangement joins TRBV6-2 or TRBV6-3 to TRBJ2-2; 12 nucleotides align to TRBD2. CDR1 MNHEY and CDR2 SVGEGT come from the germline V gene. The V segment lost 4 bases and the J segment 6 bases; nucleotides outside the gene matches: 6. CDR3 length: 16 residues.

This clone appeared a few times. The gene calls are TRBV3-1 (or the pseudogene TRBV3-2) and TRBJ1-1, with D perhaps TRBD1 (5 bases). The CDR3 spans 14 residues. Trimming left V 4 bases short and J 4 bases short, with 13 bases between. CDR1 and CDR2 (germline): LGHDT, YNNKEL (reference sequence). For the CDR3, the DNA is TGTGCCAGCAGCCGGCAGGGATTTCGCACTGAAGCTTTCTTT. Its translation: CASSRQGFRTEAFF.

V usage is TRBV19 and J usage is TRBJ1-6, with D perhaps matching TRBD1 (5 bases). Germline V CDR1 and CDR2: LNHDA, SQIVND (reference sequence). Between the trimmed V and J ends, which lost 2 bases and 8 bases, there was a span of 16 bases. The CDR3 runs 16 residues. The CDR3 region is CASSIRSGGRDSPLHF. DNA for the CDR3: TGTGCCAGTAGTATAAGGTCGGGGGGAAGGGATTCACCCCTCCACTTT.

A few counts support this clone. The gene calls are TRBV5-1 and TRBJ2-2; D is undetermined. The V end was cut by 2 bases, the J end by 2 bases, with 10 bases between. Germline CDR1 and CDR2: SGHRS and YFSETQ. This CDR3 contains 15 residues. For the CDR3, the DNA is TGCGCCAGCAGCTTAGGACCGATCAACACCGGGGAGCTGTTTTTT. Amino acid sequence: CASSLGPINTGELFF.

This chain connects TRBV5-8 to TRBJ1-2; D not resolved. The V and J ends lost 1 base and 1 base respectively, with 11 bases between them. The CDR3 is 15 residues long. Germline V lookup: CDR1 SGHTS, CDR2 YDEGEE. Here the CDR3 DNA reads TGTGCCAGCAGCTTGTATGTGGTAAATAACTATGGCTACACCTTC. Protein: CASSLYVVNNYGYTF.

The J gene is TRBJ1-6, the V gene TRBV12-5; weak D call: TRBD1 (5 bases). Germline V CDR1 and CDR2: LGHNT, FRNRAP. V lost 1 base, J lost 10 bases, and 14 bases lay in between. The CDR3 runs to 15 residues. Here the CDR3 DNA reads TGTGCTAGTGGTTTGGACGGAAACCAGGGATCACCCCTCCACTTT. It specifies CASGLDGNQGSPLHF.

The gene calls are TRBV10-3 and TRBJ2-4; D is uncertain. The CDR3 extends over 18 amino acids. Germline V CDR1 and CDR2: ENHRY, SYGVKD. Trimming pared 0 bases from V and 0 bases from J, leaving 15 bases between. The CDR3 DNA sequence: TGTGCCATCAGTGAGTCCTCGACTCACCTTGTAGCCAAAAACATTCAGTACTTC. It codes for CAISESSTHLVAKNIQYF.

V and J are TRBV11-2 and TRBJ2-5, with 8 bases fitting TRBD1. V lost 3 bases and J lost 2; bases outside the gene matches: 8. There are 16 residues in the CDR3. Per the germline V gene, CDR1 is SGHAT and CDR2 is FQNNGV. CDR3 bases: TGTGCCAGCAGCTTCCTCGGACAGGGCGAACAAGAGACCCAGTACTTC. Protein product: CASSFLGQGEQETQYF.

The chain joins TRBV6-1 to TRBJ1-3; TRBD1 is a possible D gene (6 bases). Germline values: CDR1 MNHNS, CDR2 SASEGT. The CDR3 is 17 residues long. The V gene lost 2 bases and the J gene lost 0 bases, with 14 bases spanning the gap. CDR3 nucleotides: TGTGCCAGCAGTGAATCGGTATGGGGGGCCTCTGGAAACACCATATATTTT. This codes for CASSESVWGASGNTIYF.

A few counts support this clone. The chain employs TRBV6-6 and TRBJ1-1; D remains ambiguous. V gave up 6 bases and J gave up 1 base, with 6 bases separating them. Germline CDR1 reads MNHNY; CDR2 reads SVGAGI (reference sequence). The CDR3 length is 12 residues. CDR3 DNA: TGTGCCAGCAGCTTAGCGAACACTGAAGCTTTCTTT. As protein: CASSLANTEAFF.

There are a few counts of this clone. This sequence joins TRBV5-1 and TRBJ1-3, with 7 bases matching TRBD1. This CDR3 comprises 17 residues. Germline V gene lookup returns CDR1 SGHRS and CDR2 YFSETQ. The junction had 8 bases not matched to a gene; V was cut back by 2 bases and J by 0 bases. CDR3 coding DNA: TGCGCCAGCAGCTTCAATGGACAGGTCCTCTCTGGAAACACCATATATTTT. This translates into CASSFNGQVLSGNTIYF.

The V gene is TRBV5-1, the J gene TRBJ2-1; no definite D call. With 0 bases removed from V and 0 bases from J, the gap between germline ends came to 10 bases. The germline CDR1 and CDR2 sequences are SGHRS and YFSETQ. The CDR3 spans 16 residues. This chain's CDR3 is CASSLGALRSYNEQFF. CDR3 sequence (DNA): TGCGCCAGCAGCTTGGGGGCCCTACGCTCCTACAATGAGCAGTTCTTC.

The genes are TRBV2 and TRBJ2-7; a possible D gene is TRBD2 (5 bases). The ends were cut back, 6 bases at V and 6 bases at J, with 15 bases in the middle. CDR3 length: 13 amino acids. The V gene's germline CDR1 is SNHLY and CDR2 FYNNEI. The CDR3 protein is CASRPGDRGEQYV. In DNA, the CDR3 is TGTGCCAGCAGACCCGGAGATCGGGGCGAGCAGTACGTC.

The chain joins TRBV29-1 to TRBJ2-2; possible D gene TRBD2, 7 bases. V lost 4 bases and J 5 bases, leaving 17 bases between the germline ends. CDR1 and CDR2 (germline): SQVTM, ANQGSEA. The length of the CDR3 is 15 residues. The CDR3 is CSVVGSKGGTGELFF. DNA for the CDR3: TGCAGCGTTGTAGGGAGTAAGGGGGGGACCGGGGAGCTGTTTTTT.

The rearrangement links TRBV10-2 to TRBJ1-4; TRBD1 aligns across 8 bases. V dropped 8 bases and J dropped 0; count of bases not matched to a gene: 5. Germline CDR1 WSHSY, CDR2 SAAADI. The CDR3 spans 15 residues. CDR3 sequence (DNA): TGCGCCAGCGGCGGGACAGGAACAACTAATGAAAAACTGTTTTTT. The encoded protein is CASGGTGTTNEKLFF.

The rearrangement joins TRBV6-6 to TRBJ2-2; D remains unclear. CDR3 length: 12 amino acids. The germline V and J ends were trimmed by 2 bases and 5 bases, with 3 bases remaining between them. The germline V gene has CDR1 MNHNY and CDR2 SVGAGI (reference sequence). The CDR3, as DNA: TGTGCCAGCAGTTACGAGACCGGGGAGCTGTTTTTT. Protein sequence: CASSYETGELFF.

The J gene is TRBJ1-4, the V gene TRBV6-6, with no clear D. This CDR3 spans 13 amino acids. The germline gives CDR1 MNHNY, CDR2 SVGAGI (reference sequence). V lost 4 bases and J 4 bases, leaving 7 bases between the germline ends. The DNA of the CDR3 is TGTGCCAGCAGTTTCCAGATTAATGAAAAACTGTTTTTT. It translates to CASSFQINEKLFF.

The chain uses TRBV30 and TRBJ2-2; maybe TRBD1 (5 bases). The CDR3 is 12 residues long. Germline V gives CDR1 GTSNPN, CDR2 SVGIG (reference sequence). The V and J ends lost 5 bases and 6 bases respectively, with 10 bases between them. The CDR3, as DNA: TGTGCCTGGGACAGCCCGGCCGGGGAGCTGTTTTTT. Translated, it gives CAWDSPAGELFF.

The gene calls are TRBV19 and TRBJ1-1, with 9 bases lining up with TRBD1. V lost 2 bases to trimming and J lost 1 base; unmatched junction nucleotides: 5. The CDR3 is 16 residues long. Looked up from germline, CDR1 is LNHDA and CDR2 is SQIVND (reference sequence). The CDR3 region has the DNA TGTGCCAGTAGTATACGTCTGGGACAGGGGAACACTGAAGCTTTCTTT. Translating it yields CASSIRLGQGNTEAFF.

The rearrangement joins TRBV25-1 to TRBJ2-7; D is ambiguous. The CDR3 sequence is 14 residues long. CDR1 and CDR2 (germline): MGHDK, SYGVNS. V lost 6 bases to trimming and J lost 1 base, with 13 bases between them. The CDR3 DNA follows: TGTGCCAGCAGCTCGTCCCAGACGTCCTACGAGCAGTACGTC. Its protein is CASSSSQTSYEQYV.

J is TRBJ1-4 and V is TRBV23-1, with 9 positions matching TRBD1. TRBV23-1 counts as an open reading frame of uncertain function. The V gene end was trimmed by 2 bases and the J gene end by 4 bases; junction bases not matched to a gene: 5. The CDR3 sequence is 16 residues long. The CDR3 loop reads CASSQLHRGRNEKLFF. CDR3 coding DNA: TGCGCCAGCAGTCAACTTCACAGGGGGCGTAATGAAAAACTGTTTTTT.

The V gene is TRBV5-8, the J gene TRBJ2-1; no definite D call. Looked up from germline, CDR1 is SGHTS and CDR2 is YDEGEE. The V gene lost 6 bases and the J gene lost 9 bases, with 10 bases spanning the gap. The CDR3 has 11 residues. The CDR3 loop reads CASKWWGEQFF. The CDR3 nucleotides read TGTGCCAGCAAATGGTGGGGTGAGCAGTTCTTC.

V gene TRBV9 combines with J gene TRBJ2-5; a possible D gene is TRBD2 (5 bases). This CDR3 has 13 residues. Germline V gene sequence: CDR1 SGDLS, CDR2 YYNGEE. Trimming left V 3 bases short and J 1 base short, with 7 bases between. The CDR3 sequence is CASSAGGQETQYF. For the CDR3, the DNA is TGTGCCAGCAGCGCAGGAGGCCAAGAGACCCAGTACTTC.

The chain combines TRBV5-1 with TRBJ2-5; D gene ambiguous. The germline V gene encodes CDR1 SGHRS and CDR2 YFSETQ. Between the trimmed V and J ends, which lost 4 bases and 9 bases, there was a span of 22 bases. The CDR3 loop spans 15 amino acids. For the CDR3, the DNA is TGCGCCAGCAGCCTTCTCAGCCAGGCCGGTGTGGCCCAGTACTTC. This sequence encodes CASSLLSQAGVAQYF.

This clone was found a few times. This chain joins TRBV10-3 and TRBJ1-5, with 9 bases that match TRBD1. With V trimmed by 8 bases and J by 4 bases, 3 bases remained unmatched. The CDR3 contains 13 residues. Germline V gives CDR1 ENHRY, CDR2 SYGVKD. The CDR3 nucleotides are TGTGCCATCGGGGACAGGGATAATCAGCCCCAGCATTTT. As protein: CAIGDRDNQPQHF.